The T cell receptor beta chain described here comes from a study of blood T cell repertoires in COVID-19. Trimming removed 3 bases at V and 1 base at J, with 17 bases between. Germline-derived CDR1 and CDR2 are GTSNPN and SVGIG (reference sequence). This CDR3 is 16 amino acids long. Under the authors' procedure: Nucleated cell number was recorded as an estimate derived from reference gene primer amplification. Only in-frame clones appear in the TCRdb table, and some are missing; sequencing was by immunoSEQ multiplex PCR. V, J and clone size derive from that table, while D and trimming were established from the DNA sequence. The sample carries 100,000 to 130,000 clones, around 82% recorded once.

The sample consisted of peripheral blood. The receptor's source is a human donor in a cohort sampled during active COVID-19. The chain recombines TRBV30 with TRBJ2-3; a weak D match, TRBD1 (5 bases). In nucleotides, the CDR3 is TGTGCCTGGAGCCAGGGTTTGGGCGGACGCACAGATACGCAGTATTTT. It is translated as CAWSQGLGGRTDTQYF.